This T cell receptor (beta chain) emerged from a study of T cell responses to AZD1222 COVID-19 vaccine listed by TCRdb under 2021. Describing the broader study: AZD1222 recipients whose second dose came at about 4 weeks and those whose second dose came at about 12 weeks were combined into one group, since spike-specific TCR depth and breadth did not differ between the two schedules. Enrollment into the trials was organized by age into subgroups of 18-55, 56-69 and 70-plus years, and those subgroups contained approximately 150, 30 and 60 TCR-sequenced participants, respectively. TCR sequencing covered more than 230 trial participants: 207 given two doses of AZD1222 and around 26 given two doses of MenACWY control vaccine. Here is what the overall study found, with its caveats: Epitopes outside the regions mutated in the B.1.351 and B.1.1.7 variants were reportedly recognized by nearly half of the unique spike-specific TCRs. Because no day 14 peak-response samples were available, the repertoires could be characterized only after the peak T cell response. In the small 56-69-year group, the increase in depth fell short of significance, most likely because of low power. Only 5 to 7 AZD1222 recipients were SARS-CoV-2 seropositive at baseline, limiting conclusions about previously exposed vaccinees. CD4 TCRs associated with the vaccine covered the entire spike protein, and the dominant responses were in regions 160-218 and 743-854. After two AZD1222 doses, both the breadth and the depth of spike-specific TCRs were significantly higher than at day 0 and than in MenACWY recipients. Most participants were white British and females outnumbered males, and the authors suggested that clonal diversity may have been underestimated.

The CDR3 regions of human TCRbeta chains were analyzed by immunosequencing. Per the source publication's procedure: TCRs in the repertoires were matched against a reference library of SARS-CoV-2-specific TCRs that had been generated with the MIRA antigen-specificity platform. Breadth meant the fraction of unique TCRs that were SARS-CoV-2-associated, whereas depth meant the fraction of total T cells that were SARS-CoV-2-associated. Each spike-specific TCR was assigned to its reactive spike region and to a CD4 or CD8 class using the MIRA data. Log10-transformed breadth and depth values were compared by one-way ANOVA with Sidak's multiple comparisons tests. TCRdb's version of the immuneACCESS table is confined to in-frame rearrangements and falls short of the full clone set. An unresolved V gene accounts for under half of the shortfall where checked; the remainder is of unknown origin. The V and J calls and clone size come from that table; D and trimming were worked out from the DNA. The sample yields approximately 110,000 clones; roughly 90% were counted once. Jointly, the top ten make up 2% to 3% of the sample.

Trimming takes 5 bases from V and 0 bases from J, and the germline ends sit 8 bases apart. The CDR3 runs 14 amino acids, cysteine and phenylalanine included. Only CDR3 DNA remains: 42 bases, in frame from the first base. From a lookup of the germline V gene (reference sequence), CDR1 and CDR2 are LNHDA and SQIVND. According to the study, the label for this sample's time point signals: baseline before first vaccination. Samples from vaccinated people were obtained from the UK trials COV001 and COV002, which included a single-blind randomized controlled phase 2/3 trial of AZD1222 (ChAdOx1 nCoV-19) in healthy adults. For TCRbeta chain sequencing, PBMC samples from trial participants were taken at day 0 and at day 28 after the second dose. Concerning this clone itself: The antigen it binds to is not known. No much larger clonotype is one base removed from it; base qualities were not supplied.

The source material was peripheral blood, sampled on day 0 of AZD1222 vaccination. This receptor chain uses TRBV19 and TRBJ1-5; no D segment can be confidently identified. The origin of this receptor is an adult in good health. The CDR3 protein: CASSLGSSNQPQHF. The DNA reads as follows: TGTGCCAGTAGTTTAGGAAGTAGCAATCAGCCCCAGCATTTT.